One sample yielded the 5 T cell receptor beta chains listed below, sequenced in a study of CXCR3-negative and CXCR3-positive naive CD8 T cells (dated by TCRdb to the late 2010s). Data came from a NextSeq 550. The Human TCR Profiling Kit (MiLaboratory) was used to make UMI-labeled 5' RACE TRB cDNA libraries. TCRdb reprocessed the reads and provides one entry for every CDR3 protein sequence; no DNA is given. The sample's records list some 150,000 distinct CDR3 sequences. The ten largest clones represent about 0.27% of the sample. Which antigens these TCRs recognize remains unknown. The investigation overall reported the following: Compared with CXCR3-negative naive cells, CXCR3-positive naive cells had TRB CDR3s with higher hydrophobicity (lower Kidera factor 4), lower energy, and higher strength and volume indices.

Source material: naive CXCR3+ CD8+ T cells from blood. The meaning of the sample's cell subset or site label: CD45RO-CCR7+CD27+CD95- naive CD8+ T cells expressing CXCR3 (TNR3+). These receptors were taken from a human donor in good health. Some clones in this sample may be carry-over from other donors' samples.

The chain has TRBV29-1 and TRBJ2-1; the D call from TCRdb, TRBD2, cannot be confirmed without DNA. CDR1 is SQVTM, CDR2 ANQGSEA, per germline. CDR3 length: 14 residues. CDR3 amino acids: CSVEMREAYNEQFF.

The chain uses TRBV12-5 and TRBJ1-1. This CDR3 is built from 13 residues. Germline-derived CDR1 and CDR2 are LGHNT and FRNRAP. The CDR3 sequence is CASGSSGNTEAFF.

The chain couples TRBV5-5 to TRBJ2-1; the D gene TCRdb calls, TRBD2, cannot be checked with no DNA. Germline V CDR1 and CDR2: SGHKS, YYEKEE (reference sequence). The CDR3 consists of 15 residues. This chain's CDR3 is CASSLVEGAYNEQFF.

The CDR3 sequence: CASSLAGAYYNEQFF. The rearrangement uses TRBV11-3 and TRBJ2-1; checking the TCRdb D call of TRBD1 is not possible without DNA. Germline-derived CDR1 and CDR2 are SGHNT and YENEEA. The CDR3 spans 15 residues.

The chain recombines TRBV15 with TRBJ2-7; as DNA is missing, the TRBD2 call by TCRdb cannot be tested. From germline, CDR1 is LNHNV and CDR2 YYDKDF (reference sequence). This CDR3 is built from 16 residues. The chain's CDR3 is CATSRDRLAGTYEQYF.